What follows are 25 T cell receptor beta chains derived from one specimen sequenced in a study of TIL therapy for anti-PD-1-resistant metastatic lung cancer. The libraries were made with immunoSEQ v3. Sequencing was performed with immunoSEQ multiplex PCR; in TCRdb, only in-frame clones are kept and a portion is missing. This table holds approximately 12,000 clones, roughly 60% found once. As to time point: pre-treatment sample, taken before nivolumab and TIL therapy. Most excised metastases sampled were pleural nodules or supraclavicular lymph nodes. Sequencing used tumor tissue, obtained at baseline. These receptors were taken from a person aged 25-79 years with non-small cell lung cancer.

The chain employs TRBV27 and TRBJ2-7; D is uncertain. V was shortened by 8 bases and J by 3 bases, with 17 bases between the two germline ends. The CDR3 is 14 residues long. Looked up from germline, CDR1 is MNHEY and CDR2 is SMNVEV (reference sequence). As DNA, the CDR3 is TGTGCCAGCCGACCCGTCGGCAATCTCTACGAGCAGTACTTC. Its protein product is CASRPVGNLYEQYF.

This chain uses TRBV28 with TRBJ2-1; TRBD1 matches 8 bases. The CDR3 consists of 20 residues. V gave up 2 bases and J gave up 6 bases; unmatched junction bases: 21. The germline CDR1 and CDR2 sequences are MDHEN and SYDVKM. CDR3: CASSLIFREVLRDRFNEQFF. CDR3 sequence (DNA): TGTGCCAGCAGTTTAATTTTCCGGGAAGTTCTCCGGGACAGGTTCAATGAGCAGTTCTTC.

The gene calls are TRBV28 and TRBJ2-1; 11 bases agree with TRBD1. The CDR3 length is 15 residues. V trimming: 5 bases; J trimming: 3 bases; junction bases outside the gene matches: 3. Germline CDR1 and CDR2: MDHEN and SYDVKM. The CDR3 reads CASSPGTGGYNEQFF. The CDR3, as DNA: TGTGCCAGCAGTCCAGGGACAGGGGGCTACAATGAGCAGTTCTTC.

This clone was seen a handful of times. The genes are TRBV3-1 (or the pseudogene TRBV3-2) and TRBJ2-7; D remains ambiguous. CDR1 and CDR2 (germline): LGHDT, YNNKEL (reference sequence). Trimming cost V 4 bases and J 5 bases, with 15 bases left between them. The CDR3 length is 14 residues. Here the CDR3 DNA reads TGTGCCAGCAGCCGGCAGGAAGTCCGCGACGAGCAGTACTTC. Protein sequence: CASSRQEVRDEQYF.

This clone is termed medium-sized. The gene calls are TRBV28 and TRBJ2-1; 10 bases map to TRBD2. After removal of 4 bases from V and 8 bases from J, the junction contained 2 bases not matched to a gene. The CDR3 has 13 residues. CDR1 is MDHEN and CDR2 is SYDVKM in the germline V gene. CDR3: CASSSLAGDEQFF. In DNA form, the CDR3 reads TGTGCCAGCAGTTCTCTAGCGGGAGATGAGCAGTTCTTC.

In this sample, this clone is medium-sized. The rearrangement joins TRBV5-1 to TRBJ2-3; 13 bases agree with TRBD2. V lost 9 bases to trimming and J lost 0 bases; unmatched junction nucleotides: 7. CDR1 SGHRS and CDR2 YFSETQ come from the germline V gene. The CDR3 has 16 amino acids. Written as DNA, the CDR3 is TGCGCCACCAGAAAACTAGCGGGAGGGAGCACAGATACGCAGTATTTT. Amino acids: CATRKLAGGSTDTQYF. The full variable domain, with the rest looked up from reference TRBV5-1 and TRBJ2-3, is KAGVTQTPRYLIKTRGQQVTLSCSPISGHRSVSWYQQTPGQGLQFLFEYFSETQRNKGNFPGRFSGRQFSNSRSEMNVSTLELGDSALYLCATRKLAGGSTDTQYFGPGTRLTVL.

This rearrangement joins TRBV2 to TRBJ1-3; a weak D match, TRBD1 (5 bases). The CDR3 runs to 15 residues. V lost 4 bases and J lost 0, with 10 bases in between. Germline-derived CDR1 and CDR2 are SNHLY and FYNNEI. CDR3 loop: CASSGGLNSGNTIYF. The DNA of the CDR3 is TGTGCCAGCAGTGGGGGCCTAAACTCTGGAAACACCATATATTTT.

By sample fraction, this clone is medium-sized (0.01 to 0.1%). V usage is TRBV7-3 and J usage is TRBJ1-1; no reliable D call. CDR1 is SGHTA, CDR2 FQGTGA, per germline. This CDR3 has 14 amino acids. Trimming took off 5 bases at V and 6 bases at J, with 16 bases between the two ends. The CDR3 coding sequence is TGTGCCAGCAGCCTCCTGGGCGGTAGCGCTGAAGCTTTCTTT. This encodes CASSLLGGSAEAFF.

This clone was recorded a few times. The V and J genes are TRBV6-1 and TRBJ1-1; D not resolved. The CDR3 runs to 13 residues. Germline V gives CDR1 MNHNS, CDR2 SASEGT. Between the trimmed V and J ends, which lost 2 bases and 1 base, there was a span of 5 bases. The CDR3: CASSEQANTEAFF. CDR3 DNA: TGTGCCAGCAGTGAACAGGCGAACACTGAAGCTTTCTTT.

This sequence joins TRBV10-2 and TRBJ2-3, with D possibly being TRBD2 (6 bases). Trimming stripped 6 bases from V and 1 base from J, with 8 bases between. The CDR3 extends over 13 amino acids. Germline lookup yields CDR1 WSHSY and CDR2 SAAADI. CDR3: CASRGGGTDTQYF. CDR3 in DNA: TGCGCCAGCAGGGGGGGAGGCACAGATACGCAGTATTTT.

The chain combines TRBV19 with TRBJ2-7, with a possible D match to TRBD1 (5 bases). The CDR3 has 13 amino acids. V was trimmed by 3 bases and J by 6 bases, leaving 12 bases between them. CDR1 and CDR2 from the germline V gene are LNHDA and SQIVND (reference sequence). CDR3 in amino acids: CASSIGRVGEQYF. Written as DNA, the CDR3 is TGTGCCAGTAGTATCGGCAGGGTCGGCGAGCAGTACTTC.

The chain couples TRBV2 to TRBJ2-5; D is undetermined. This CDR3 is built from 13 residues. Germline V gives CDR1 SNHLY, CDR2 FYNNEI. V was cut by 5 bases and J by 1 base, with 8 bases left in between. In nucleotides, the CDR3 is TGTGCCAGCAGTTCTATACCCCAAGAGACCCAGTACTTC. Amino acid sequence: CASSSIPQETQYF.

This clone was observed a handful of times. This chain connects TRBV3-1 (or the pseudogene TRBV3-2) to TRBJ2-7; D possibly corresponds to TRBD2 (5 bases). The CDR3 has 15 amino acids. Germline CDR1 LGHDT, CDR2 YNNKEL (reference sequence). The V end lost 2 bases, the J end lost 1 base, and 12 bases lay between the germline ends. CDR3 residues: CASSQRTSLSYEQYF. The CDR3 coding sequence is TGTGCCAGCAGCCAACGGACTTCCCTGTCCTACGAGCAGTACTTC.

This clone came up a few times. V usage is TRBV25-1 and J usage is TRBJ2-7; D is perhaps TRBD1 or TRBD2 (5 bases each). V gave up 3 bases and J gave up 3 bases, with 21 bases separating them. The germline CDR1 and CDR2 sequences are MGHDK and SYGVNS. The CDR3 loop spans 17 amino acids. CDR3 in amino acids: CASSDTLPGPLHYEQYF. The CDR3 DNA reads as TGTGCCAGCAGTGACACCTTACCGGGACCGTTGCACTACGAGCAGTACTTC.

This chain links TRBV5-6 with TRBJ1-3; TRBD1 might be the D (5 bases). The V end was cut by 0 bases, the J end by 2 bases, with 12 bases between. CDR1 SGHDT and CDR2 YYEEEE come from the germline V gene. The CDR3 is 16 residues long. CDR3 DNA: TGTGCCAGCAGCTTGGGAACAGGCAGAGCTGGAAACACCATATATTTT. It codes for CASSLGTGRAGNTIYF.

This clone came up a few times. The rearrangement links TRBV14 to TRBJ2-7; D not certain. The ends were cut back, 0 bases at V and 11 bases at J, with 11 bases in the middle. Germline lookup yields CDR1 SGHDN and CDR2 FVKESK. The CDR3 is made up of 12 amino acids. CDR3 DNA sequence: TGTGCCAGCAGCCAAGAACGAACGAGGAAGTACTTC. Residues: CASSQERTRKYF.

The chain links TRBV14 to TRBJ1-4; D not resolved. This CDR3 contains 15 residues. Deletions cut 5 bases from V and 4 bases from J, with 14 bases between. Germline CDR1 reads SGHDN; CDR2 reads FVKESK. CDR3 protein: CASSARAGGNEKLFF. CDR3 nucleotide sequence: TGTGCCAGCAGCGCCCGGGCCGGAGGTAATGAAAAACTGTTTTTT.

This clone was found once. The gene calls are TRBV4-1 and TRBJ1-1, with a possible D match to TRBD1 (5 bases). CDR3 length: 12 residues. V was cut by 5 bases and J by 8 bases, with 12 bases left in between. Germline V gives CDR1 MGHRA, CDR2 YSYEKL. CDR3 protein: CASSGRGDEAFF. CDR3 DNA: TGCGCCAGCAGCGGGAGGGGAGACGAAGCTTTCTTT.

CDR3 sequence (DNA): TGTGCCAGCAGCCTAGACAGGGGGGTCTACAATGAGCAGTTCTTC. Protein sequence: CASSLDRGVYNEQFF. This chain connects TRBV6-5 to TRBJ2-1; 9 bases are shared with TRBD1. The V and J ends lost 6 bases and 3 bases, in that order; junction bases with no gene match: 6. CDR1 and CDR2 from the germline V gene are MNHEY and SVGAGI. There are 15 residues in the CDR3.

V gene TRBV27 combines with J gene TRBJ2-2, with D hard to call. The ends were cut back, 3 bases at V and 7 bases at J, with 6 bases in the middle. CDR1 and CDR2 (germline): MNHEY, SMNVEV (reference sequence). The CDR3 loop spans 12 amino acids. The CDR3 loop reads CASSLLGGELFF. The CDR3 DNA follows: TGTGCCAGCAGTTTGCTGGGCGGGGAGCTGTTTTTT.

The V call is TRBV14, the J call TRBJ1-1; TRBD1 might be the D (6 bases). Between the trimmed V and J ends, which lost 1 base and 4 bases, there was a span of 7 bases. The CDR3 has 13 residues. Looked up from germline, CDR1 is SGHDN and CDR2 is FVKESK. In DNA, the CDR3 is TGTGCCAGCAGCCAAGGCAGGGGCACTGAAGCTTTCTTT. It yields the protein CASSQGRGTEAFF.

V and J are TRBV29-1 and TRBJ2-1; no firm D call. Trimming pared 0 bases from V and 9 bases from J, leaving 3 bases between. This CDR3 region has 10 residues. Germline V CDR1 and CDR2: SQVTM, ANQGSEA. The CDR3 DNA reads TGCAGCGTTGAAGAGGTTGAGCAGTTCTTC. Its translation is CSVEEVEQFF.

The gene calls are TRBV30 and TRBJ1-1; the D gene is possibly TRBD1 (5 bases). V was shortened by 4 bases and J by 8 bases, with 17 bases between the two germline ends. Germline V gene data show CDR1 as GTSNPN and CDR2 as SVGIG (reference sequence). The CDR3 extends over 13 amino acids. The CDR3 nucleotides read TGTGCCTGGATTGTCCCGGGACGGTTGGAAGCTTTCTTT. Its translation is CAWIVPGRLEAFF.

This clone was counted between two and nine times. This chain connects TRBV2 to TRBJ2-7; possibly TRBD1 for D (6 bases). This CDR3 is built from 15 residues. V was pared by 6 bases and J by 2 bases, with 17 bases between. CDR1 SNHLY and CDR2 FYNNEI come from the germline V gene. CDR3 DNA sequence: TGTGCCAGCAGACTAATACAGGGACCGACCTACGAGCAGTACTTC. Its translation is CASRLIQGPTYEQYF.

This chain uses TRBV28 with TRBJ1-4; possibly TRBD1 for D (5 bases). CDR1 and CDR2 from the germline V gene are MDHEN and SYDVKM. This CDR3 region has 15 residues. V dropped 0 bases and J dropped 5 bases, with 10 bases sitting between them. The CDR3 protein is CASSLWGTENEKLFF. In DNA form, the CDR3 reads TGTGCCAGCAGTTTATGGGGGACCGAGAATGAAAAACTGTTTTTT.